The 9 T cell receptor beta chains in this list originate from one sample, sequenced in a study of naive and memory T cell subsets. Four PCR rounds used nested alpha and beta constant region primers plus the SP2 primer. One entry per CDR3 protein, called by TCRdb with MiXCR from the 5' RACE reads. Of roughly 30,000 distinct CDR3 sequences in the sample, approximately 15% were seen once. The library had UMIs added by 3' ligation of an oligonucleotide to TCR cDNA. The receptor set was obtained from a female donor in good health.

This clonotype was seen repeatedly, ten times or more. The V gene is TRBV29-1, the J gene TRBJ1-2; no clear D. Between the trimmed V and J ends, which lost 3 bases and 0 bases, there was a span of 11 bases. There are 14 residues in the CDR3. In germline, CDR1 is SQVTM, CDR2 ANQGSEA. CDR3 DNA: TGCAGCGTTGACGCCGGGGTTCCTAACTATGGCTACACCTTC. Translated: CSVDAGVPNYGYTF.

This clonotype is deemed medium-sized (0.01 to 0.1%). The V and J genes are TRBV7-9 and TRBJ1-3; D not resolved. V was shortened by 5 bases and J by 0 bases, with 17 bases between the two germline ends. Looked up from germline, CDR1 is SEHNR and CDR2 is FQNEAQ (reference sequence). The length of the CDR3 is 17 residues. This chain's CDR3 is CASSHTTEHISGNTIYF. In DNA form, the CDR3 reads TGTGCCAGCAGCCATACTACCGAACACATCTCTGGAAACACCATATATTTT. The entire variable domain, with the rest obtained from reference TRBV7-9 and TRBJ1-3, is as follows: DTGVSQNPRHKITKRGQNVTFRCDPISEHNRLYWYRQTLGQGPEFLTYFQNEAQLEKSRLLSDRFSAERPKGSFSTLEIQRTEQGDSAMYLCASSHTTEHISGNTIYFGEGSWLTVV.

The chain recombines TRBV6-1 with TRBJ1-1; D perhaps matches TRBD1 (6 bases). The CDR3 runs 15 residues. Trimming pared 6 bases from V and 7 bases from J, leaving 21 bases between. CDR1 and CDR2 (germline): MNHNS, SASEGT. The CDR3: CASSRDTDRSSEAFF. CDR3 coding DNA: TGTGCCAGCAGCCGGGACACAGACCGAAGTAGTGAAGCTTTCTTT.

The chain has TRBV4-2 and TRBJ1-6, with D possibly matching TRBD1 (6 bases). There are 16 residues in the CDR3. The germline V gene encodes CDR1 LGHNA and CDR2 YNFKEQ. The V gene lost 4 bases and the J gene lost 7 bases, with 17 bases spanning the gap. CDR3 protein: CASSRVQQGANSPLHF. For the CDR3, the DNA is TGTGCCAGCAGCCGAGTCCAACAGGGAGCGAATTCACCCCTCCACTTT.

A word on this clonotype: Compared with germline, one end of the junction differs, possibly owing to a read error. The chain has TRBV29-1 and TRBJ1-2; D is undetermined. The CDR3 covers 14 residues. Germline V gene data show CDR1 as SQVTM and CDR2 as ANQGSEA. As DNA, the CDR3 is TGCAGCGTTGAATCCCGGGGTTCCAACTATGGCGACACCTTC. Amino acid sequence: CSVESRGSNYGDTF.

This clonotype was detected once. This sequence joins TRBV20-1 and TRBJ2-7, with TRBD2 matching over 8 bases. Germline lookup yields CDR1 DFQATT and CDR2 SNEGSKA (reference sequence). The ends lost 3 bases at V and 4 bases at J; junction bases unmatched: 8. This CDR3 is 14 amino acids long. The CDR3 region has the DNA TGCAGTGCTAGGGACCCGGGACTAGATTACGAGCAGTACTTC. Protein: CSARDPGLDYEQYF.

This chain uses TRBV7-2 with TRBJ2-5; TRBD2 aligns across 7 bases. This CDR3 region has 15 residues. Trimming removed 5 bases from V and 4 bases from J; junction bases left unmatched: 10. Germline V CDR1 and CDR2: SGHTA, FQGNSA. Here the CDR3 reads CASSLSGVSRETQYF. Here the CDR3 DNA reads TGTGCCAGCAGCCTAAGCGGGGTATCGAGAGAGACCCAGTACTTC.

V gene TRBV5-6 combines with J gene TRBJ2-7; D is unclear. Trimming shortened V by 0 bases and J by 2 bases, and 6 bases separated the two germline ends. CDR1 SGHDT and CDR2 YYEEEE come from the germline V gene. The CDR3 totals 13 residues. CDR3 loop: CASSLGGPYEQYF. CDR3 nucleotide sequence: TGTGCCAGCAGCTTGGGTGGCCCCTACGAGCAGTACTTC. The variable domain in full, with the rest retrieved from reference TRBV5-6 and TRBJ2-7, is DAGVTQSPTHLIKTRGQQVTLRCSPKSGHDTVSWYQQALGQGPQFIFQYYEEEERQRGNFPDRFSGHQFPNYSSELNVNALLLGDSALYLCASSLGGPYEQYFGPGTRLTVT.

This clonotype has a count of ten or more. The rearrangement uses TRBV29-1 and TRBJ2-5; D is undetermined. The CDR3 length is 10 residues. Germline V gives CDR1 SQVTM, CDR2 ANQGSEA. V was pared by 5 bases and J by 5 bases, with 6 bases between. Here the CDR3 DNA reads TGCAGCGTTCTGGATGAGACCCAGTACTTC. It yields the protein CSVLDETQYF.